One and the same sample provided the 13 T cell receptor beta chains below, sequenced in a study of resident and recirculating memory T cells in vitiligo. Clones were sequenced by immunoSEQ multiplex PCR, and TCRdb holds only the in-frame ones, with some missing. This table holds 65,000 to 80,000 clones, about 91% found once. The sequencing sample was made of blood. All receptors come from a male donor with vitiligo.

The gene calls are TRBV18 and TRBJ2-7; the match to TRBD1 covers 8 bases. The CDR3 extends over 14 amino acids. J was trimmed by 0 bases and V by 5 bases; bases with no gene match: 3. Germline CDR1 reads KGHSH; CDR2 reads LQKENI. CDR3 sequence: CASSWDRSSYEQYF. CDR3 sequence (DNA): TGTGCCAGCTCATGGGACAGGAGCTCCTACGAGCAGTACTTC.

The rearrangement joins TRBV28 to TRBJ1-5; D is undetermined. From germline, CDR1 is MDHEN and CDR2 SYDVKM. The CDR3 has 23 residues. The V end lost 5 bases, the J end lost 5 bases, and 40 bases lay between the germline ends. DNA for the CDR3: TGTGCCAGCAGTCCCCTGTGGGCAGAGTCCATAGAGGGTATGACCACATCCTATCAGCCCCAGCATTTT. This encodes CASSPLWAESIEGMTTSYQPQHF.

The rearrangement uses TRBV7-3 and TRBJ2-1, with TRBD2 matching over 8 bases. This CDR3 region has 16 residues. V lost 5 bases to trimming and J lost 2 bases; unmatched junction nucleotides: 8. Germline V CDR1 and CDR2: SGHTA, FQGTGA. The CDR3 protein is CASSGRTSLTYNEQFF. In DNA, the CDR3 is TGTGCCAGCAGCGGACGGACTAGCCTGACCTACAATGAGCAGTTCTTC.

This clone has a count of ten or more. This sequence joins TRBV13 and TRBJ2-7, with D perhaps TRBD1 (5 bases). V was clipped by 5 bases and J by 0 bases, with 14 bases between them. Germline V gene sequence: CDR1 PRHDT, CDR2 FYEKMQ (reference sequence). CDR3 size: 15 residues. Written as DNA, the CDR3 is TGTGCCAGCAGCGACCGGGCCGACAGCTCCTACGAGCAGTACTTC. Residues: CASSDRADSSYEQYF.

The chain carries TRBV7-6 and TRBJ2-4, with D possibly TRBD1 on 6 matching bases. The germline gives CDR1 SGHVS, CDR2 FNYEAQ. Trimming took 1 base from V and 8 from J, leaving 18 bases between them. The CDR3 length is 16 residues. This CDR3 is CASSLDFSRGKDIQYF. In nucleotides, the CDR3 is TGTGCCAGCAGCTTAGATTTTAGCAGGGGAAAGGACATTCAGTACTTC.

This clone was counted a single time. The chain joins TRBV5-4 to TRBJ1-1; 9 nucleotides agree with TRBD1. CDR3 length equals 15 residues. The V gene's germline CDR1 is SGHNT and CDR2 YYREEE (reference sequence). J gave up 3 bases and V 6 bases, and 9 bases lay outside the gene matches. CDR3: CASNDKTGGDTEAFF. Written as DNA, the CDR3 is TGTGCCAGCAACGACAAGACAGGGGGGGACACTGAAGCTTTCTTT.

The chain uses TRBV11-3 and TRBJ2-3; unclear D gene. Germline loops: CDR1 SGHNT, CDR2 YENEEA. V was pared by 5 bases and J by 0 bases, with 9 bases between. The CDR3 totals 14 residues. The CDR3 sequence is CASSPVQSTDTQYF. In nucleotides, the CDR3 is TGTGCCAGCAGCCCCGTACAGAGCACAGATACGCAGTATTTT.

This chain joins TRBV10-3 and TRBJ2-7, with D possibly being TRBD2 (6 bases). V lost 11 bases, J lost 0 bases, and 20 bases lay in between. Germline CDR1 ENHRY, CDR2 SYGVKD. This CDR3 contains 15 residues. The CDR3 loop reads CAVEGTGEGSYEQYF. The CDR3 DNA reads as TGTGCCGTCGAGGGAACGGGAGAGGGCTCCTACGAGCAGTACTTC.

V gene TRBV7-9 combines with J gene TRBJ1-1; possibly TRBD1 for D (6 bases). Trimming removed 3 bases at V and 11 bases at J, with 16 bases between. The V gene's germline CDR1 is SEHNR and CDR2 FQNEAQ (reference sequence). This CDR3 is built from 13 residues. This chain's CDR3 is CASSFNDRPGAFF. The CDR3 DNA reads TGTGCCAGCAGCTTCAACGACAGGCCTGGGGCTTTCTTT.

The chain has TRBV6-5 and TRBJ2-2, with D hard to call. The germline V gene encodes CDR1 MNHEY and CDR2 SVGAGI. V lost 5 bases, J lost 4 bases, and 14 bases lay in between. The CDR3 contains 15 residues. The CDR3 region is CASSSPGSGTGELFF. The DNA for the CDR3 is TGTGCCAGCAGTAGCCCCGGCTCAGGCACCGGGGAGCTGTTTTTT.

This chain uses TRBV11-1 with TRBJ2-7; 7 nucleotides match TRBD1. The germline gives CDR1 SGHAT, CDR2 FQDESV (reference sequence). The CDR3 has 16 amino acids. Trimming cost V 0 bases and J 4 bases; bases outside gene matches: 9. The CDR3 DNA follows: TGTGCCAGCAGCTTAGCTACGAGGGGGCTATGGTACGAGCAGTACTTC. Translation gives CASSLATRGLWYEQYF.

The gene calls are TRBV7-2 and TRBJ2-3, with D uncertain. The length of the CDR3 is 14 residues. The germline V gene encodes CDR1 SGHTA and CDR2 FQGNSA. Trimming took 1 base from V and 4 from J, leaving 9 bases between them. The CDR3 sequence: CASSLDLVADTQYF. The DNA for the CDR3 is TGTGCCAGCAGCTTAGACTTGGTGGCAGATACGCAGTATTTT. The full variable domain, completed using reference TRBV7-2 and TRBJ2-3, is GAGVSQSPSNKVTEKGKDVELRCDPISGHTALYWYRQSLGQGLEFLIYFQGNSAPDKSGLPSDRFSAERTGGSVSTLTIQRTQQEDSAVYLCASSLDLVADTQYFGPGTRLTVL.

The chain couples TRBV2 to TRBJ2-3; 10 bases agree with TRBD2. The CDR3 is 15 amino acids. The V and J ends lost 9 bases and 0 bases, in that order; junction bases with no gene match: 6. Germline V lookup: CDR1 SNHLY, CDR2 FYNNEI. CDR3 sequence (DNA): TGTGCCAGAGTACTAGCGGGGAGAAGCACAGATACGCAGTATTTT. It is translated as CARVLAGRSTDTQYF.